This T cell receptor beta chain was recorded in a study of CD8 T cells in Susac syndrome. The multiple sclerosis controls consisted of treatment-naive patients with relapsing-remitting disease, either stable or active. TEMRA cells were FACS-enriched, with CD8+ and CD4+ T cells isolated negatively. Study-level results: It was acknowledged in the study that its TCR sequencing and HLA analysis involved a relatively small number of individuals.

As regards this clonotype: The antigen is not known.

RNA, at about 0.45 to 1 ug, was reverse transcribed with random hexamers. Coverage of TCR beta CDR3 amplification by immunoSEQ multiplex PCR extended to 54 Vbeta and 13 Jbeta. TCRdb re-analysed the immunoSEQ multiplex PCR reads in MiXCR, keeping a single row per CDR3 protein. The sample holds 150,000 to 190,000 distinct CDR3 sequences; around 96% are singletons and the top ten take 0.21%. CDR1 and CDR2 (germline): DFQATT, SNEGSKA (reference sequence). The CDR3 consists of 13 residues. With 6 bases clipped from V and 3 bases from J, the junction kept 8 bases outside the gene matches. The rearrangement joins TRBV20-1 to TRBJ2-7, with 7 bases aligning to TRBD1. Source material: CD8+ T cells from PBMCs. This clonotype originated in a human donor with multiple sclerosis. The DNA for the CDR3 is TGCAGTGCCCAAGGGACAGACCGCTACGAGCAGTACTTC. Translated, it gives CSAQGTDRYEQYF.